This T cell receptor beta chain comes out of a study of shared clonotypes between healthy human individuals. The CDR3 covers 13 residues. Trimming stripped 3 bases from V and 9 bases from J, with 12 bases between. Germline V gene sequence: CDR1 LNHNV, CDR2 YYDKDF (reference sequence). It was on ten immunoSEQ deep assay plates that unsorted PBMC DNA was sequenced. Sequencing was performed with immunoSEQ multiplex PCR; in TCRdb, only in-frame clones are kept and a portion is missing. The table lists under 600,000 clones, 60% to 80% of them singletons. Study results and limitations: A limitation of the genetic and exposure-history diversity represented arose from few donors.

With regard to this clone: Antigen: not known.

The sequencing input was PBMCs. The receptor comes from a woman in her forties in good health. Some clones in this sample may be carry-over from other donors' samples. The chain employs TRBV15 and TRBJ2-1; D might be TRBD1 (5 bases). The CDR3 reads CATSRVSGFEQFF. The CDR3 DNA is TGTGCCACCAGCAGGGTTTCAGGGTTTGAGCAGTTCTTC. The full variable domain, its missing parts supplied by reference TRBV15 and TRBJ2-1, is DAMVIQNPRYQVTQFGKPVTLSCSQTLNHNVMYWYQQKSSQAPKLLFHYYDKDFNNEADTPDNFQSRRPNTSFCFLDIRSPGLGDTAMYLCATSRVSGFEQFFGPGTRLTVL.